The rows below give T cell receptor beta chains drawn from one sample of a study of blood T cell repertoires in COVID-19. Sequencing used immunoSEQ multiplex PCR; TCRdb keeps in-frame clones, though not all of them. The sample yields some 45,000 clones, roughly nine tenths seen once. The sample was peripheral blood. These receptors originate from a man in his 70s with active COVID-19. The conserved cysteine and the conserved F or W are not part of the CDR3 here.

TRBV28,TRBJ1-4,ASSFSGVNEKLF
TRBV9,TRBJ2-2,ASSDPPGGGRGTGELF
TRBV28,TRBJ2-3,ASSHQRDTQY
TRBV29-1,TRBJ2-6,SVSTQGNSGANVLT
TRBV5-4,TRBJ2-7,ASSFSAGQGSEQY
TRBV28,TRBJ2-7,ASSRQQGFSYEQY
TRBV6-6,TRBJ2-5,ASSYSGQTQETQY
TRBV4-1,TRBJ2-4,ASSQGTVLAKNIQY
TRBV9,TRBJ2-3,ASSVVPQHTDTQY
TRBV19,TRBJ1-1,ASSIDRGPTEAF
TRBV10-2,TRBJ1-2,ASSGGQGIEKIGYGYT
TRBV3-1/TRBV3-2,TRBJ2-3,ASSQEGGRPDTQY
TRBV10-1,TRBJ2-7,ASSESGQGREQY
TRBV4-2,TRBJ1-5,ASSQEATGGFQPQH
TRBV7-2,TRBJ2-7,ASSLVGQGTYEQY
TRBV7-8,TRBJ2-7,ASSLGRLASSYEQY
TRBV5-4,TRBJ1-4,ASSLSQGKGEKLF
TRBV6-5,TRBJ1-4,ASSYRQSTNEKLF
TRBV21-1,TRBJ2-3,ASSPQEGKRGDTQY
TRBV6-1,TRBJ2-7,ASSEVYSEQY
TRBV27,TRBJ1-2,ASRTGVNYGYT
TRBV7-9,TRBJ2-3,ASSLLGGGAIATDTQY
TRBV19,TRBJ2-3,ASSTTLTSGGFADTQY
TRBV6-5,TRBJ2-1,ASSLRGSSYNEQF
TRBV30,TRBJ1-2,AWSFRGALIRYT
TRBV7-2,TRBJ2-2,ASSPQFANTGELF
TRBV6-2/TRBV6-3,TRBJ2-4,ASSSPGDRETILAKNIQY
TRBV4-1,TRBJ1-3,ASSQDRDSISGNTIY
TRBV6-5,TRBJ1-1,ASSSTGSGNTEAF
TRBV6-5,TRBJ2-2,ASSPGGLDTGELF
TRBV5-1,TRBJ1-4,ASSPGQGANLANEKLF
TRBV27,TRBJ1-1,ASGRRNTEAF
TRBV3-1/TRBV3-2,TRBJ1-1,ASRPQAGDGTEAF
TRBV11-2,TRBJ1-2,ASSTTPGTGGSYT
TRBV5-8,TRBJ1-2,ASSLGRGYGYT
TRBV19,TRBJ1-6,ASSIPSRQFILSPLH
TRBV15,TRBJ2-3,ATSRGSGVSTDTQY
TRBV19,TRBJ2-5,ASSRQNQETQY
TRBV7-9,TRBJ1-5,ASSSTGGMRNQPQH
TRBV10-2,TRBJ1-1,ASSTQENTEAF
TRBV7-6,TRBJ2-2,ASSLSRGVTGELF
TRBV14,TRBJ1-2,ASSQPGETNYGYT
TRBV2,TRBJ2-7,ASSESRSGYYEQY
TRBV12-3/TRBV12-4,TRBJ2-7,ASSPTTTYEQY
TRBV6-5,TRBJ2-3,ASSAEGYTQY
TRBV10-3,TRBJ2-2,AIRQDRNTGELF
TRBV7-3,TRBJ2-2,ASSLTSSLTTGELF
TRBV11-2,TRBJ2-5,ASSLTSPETQY
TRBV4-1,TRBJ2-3,ASSRQGWTDTQY
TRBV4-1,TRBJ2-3,ASSQLGGRTDTQY